This TCR beta chain was recorded in a study of CD8 T cells in ankylosing spondylitis. Points from the study as a whole: Clones tied to disease were said to be significantly enriched in matched ankylosing spondylitis synovial fluid. The authors found the disease-linked clones to be CD8+ and relatively rare in peripheral blood.

At least ten counts were recorded for this clonotype. What it binds is not known. Each CDR3 protein is one row after TCRdb ran MiXCR on the 5' RACE reads. This sample has 200,000 to 300,000 distinct CDR3 sequences, with 7% to 10% found just once. After removal of 0 bases from V and 2 bases from J, the junction contained 7 bases not matched to a gene. The CDR3 is 16 residues long. CDR1 and CDR2 (germline): SGDLS, YYNGEE. Material for sequencing was blood, either unsorted or a sorted T cell fraction (not recorded which). This TCR was recovered from a female donor with ankylosing spondylitis or in good health (not recorded which). V and J are TRBV9 and TRBJ2-5; TRBD1 agrees at 7 bases. CDR3 amino acids: CASSVAEGAPQETQYF. DNA for the CDR3: TGTGCCAGCAGCGTAGCCGAGGGGGCTCCTCAAGAGACCCAGTACTTC.